This T cell receptor (beta chain) was obtained from a study of cytomegalovirus exposure and HLA in healthy donors. Findings and limits, study-wide: The study put 150 or so TCR beta chains on its list as cytomegalovirus-associated.

Notes on this clone: Its target is unknown. This CDR3 is also generated by other DNA sequences in the sample.

Vbeta (60) and Jbeta (13) primers were used in the PCR. Sequencing used immunoSEQ multiplex PCR; TCRdb keeps in-frame clones, though not all of them. The table lists about 210,000 clones, about 80% of them singletons. The TCR originated in a male donor in good health and CMV-seronegative. Material: PBMCs.

This chain's CDR3 is CASSLGGYEQYF. The CDR3 DNA follows: TGTGCCAGCAGTTTAGGAGGCTACGAGCAGTACTTC. The chain carries TRBV28 and TRBJ2-7; D perhaps matches TRBD2 (5 bases). CDR1 is MDHEN, CDR2 SYDVKM, per germline. Trimming stripped 2 bases from V and 3 bases from J, with 5 bases between. The CDR3 is 12 residues long.